One sample yielded the 27 T cell receptor beta chains listed below, sequenced in a study of shared clonotypes between healthy human individuals (dated by TCRdb to the early 2020s). CD8 naive samples were obtained by positive selection for CCR7 among CD45RO-negative cells, yielding a CD45RA+CCR7+ population from which TemRA cells were excluded. Library prep was done by the immunoSEQ multiplex PCR assay. What TCRdb holds here is the immuneACCESS table cut down to in-frame rearrangements. Part of the clones is not present; checked against another copy, under half of the missing clones reflect an unresolved V gene, and the others are unexplained. The sample table holds about 2.2 million clones, of which more than 85% were seen once. The ten top clones hold roughly 1.8% of the sample. The material sequenced was naive CD8+ T cells from PBMCs. The sample's cell subset or site, from its label and the paper: CD45RA+CCR7+. Source of these receptors: a man younger than 35 in good health. Some clones in this sample may be carry-over from other donors' samples.

J is TRBJ2-1 and V is TRBV25-1; 9 bases line up with TRBD1. The CDR3 has 17 amino acids. Germline CDR1 and CDR2: MGHDK and SYGVNS. V lost 3 bases, J lost 4 bases, and 10 bases stayed unmatched. The DNA of the CDR3 is TGTGCCAGCAGTGAGTACAAAACCGGGACAGGGTACAATGAGCAGTTCTTC. Translated: CASSEYKTGTGYNEQFF.

V and J are TRBV11-3 and TRBJ2-2; D gene ambiguous. CDR3 size: 13 residues. V was clipped by 5 bases and J by 3 bases, with 7 bases between them. The germline gives CDR1 SGHNT, CDR2 YENEEA. DNA for the CDR3: TGTGCCAGCAGCCCTGAGGACACCGGGGAGCTGTTTTTT. It specifies CASSPEDTGELFF.

The chain combines TRBV19 with TRBJ2-2; D may correspond to TRBD1 or TRBD2 (5 bases each). The CDR3 loop spans 16 amino acids. Germline CDR1 and CDR2: LNHDA and SQIVND (reference sequence). The germline V and J ends were trimmed by 3 bases and 1 base, with 12 bases remaining between them. The CDR3 is CASSIRGAGNTGELFF. The CDR3 DNA reads TGTGCCAGTAGTATTAGAGGGGCAGGGAACACCGGGGAGCTGTTTTTT. Complete variable domain (other parts from reference TRBV19 and TRBJ2-2): DGGITQSPKYLFRKEGQNVTLSCEQNLNHDAMYWYRQDPGQGLRLIYYSQIVNDFQKGDIAEGYSVSREKKESFPLTVTSAQKNPTAFYLCASSIRGAGNTGELFFGEGSRLTVL.

This rearrangement joins TRBV28 to TRBJ1-5; D not certain. CDR1 and CDR2 from the germline V gene are MDHEN and SYDVKM. The CDR3 is 15 amino acids. V was pared by 6 bases and J by 6 bases, with 18 bases between. CDR3 loop: CASSNQPATPQPQHF. The CDR3 region has the DNA TGTGCCAGCAGCAACCAGCCAGCGACCCCTCAGCCCCAGCATTTT.

This clone was observed once. This rearrangement joins TRBV5-6 to TRBJ2-3; D call uncertain. The V gene's germline CDR1 is SGHDT and CDR2 YYEEEE. CDR3 length equals 13 residues. Deletions cut 2 bases from V and 4 bases from J, with 8 bases between. The CDR3 DNA reads TGTGCCAGCAGCTTAATAGGTCCAGATACGCAGTATTTT. Translation: CASSLIGPDTQYF.

This chain uses TRBV11-2 with TRBJ1-2; tentative D call: TRBD1 (5 bases). The CDR3 has 12 residues. V was pared by 6 bases and J by 5 bases, with 10 bases between. Looked up from germline, CDR1 is SGHAT and CDR2 is FQNNGV. CDR3 region: CASRGRGYGYTF. Written as DNA, the CDR3 is TGTGCCAGCAGAGGTAGGGGTTATGGCTACACCTTC.

The chain joins TRBV19 to TRBJ1-4; unclear D gene. V shed 9 bases and J shed 4 bases, with 24 bases lying between them. The germline gives CDR1 LNHDA, CDR2 SQIVND (reference sequence). The CDR3 length is 17 residues. The CDR3 loop is CASGWSLGHLGNEKLFF. CDR3 nucleotide sequence: TGTGCCAGCGGTTGGAGTTTAGGGCACTTGGGTAATGAAAAACTGTTTTTT. Complete variable domain (other parts from reference TRBV19 and TRBJ1-4): DGGITQSPKYLFRKEGQNVTLSCEQNLNHDAMYWYRQDPGQGLRLIYYSQIVNDFQKGDIAEGYSVSREKKESFPLTVTSAQKNPTAFYLCASGWSLGHLGNEKLFFGSGTQLSVL.

This clone occurred once. The chain uses TRBV28 and TRBJ2-7; the match to TRBD2 covers 10 bases. Trimming at V came to 5 bases and at J to 5 bases, leaving 6 bases not matched to a gene. CDR3 length equals 14 residues. CDR1 is MDHEN, CDR2 SYDVKM, per germline. CDR3 nucleotide sequence: TGTGCCAGCAGTCCTAGCGGGAGAAGCGACGAGCAGTACTTC. Protein product: CASSPSGRSDEQYF.

V usage is TRBV7-2 and J usage is TRBJ1-1; the D is unclear. V gave up 7 bases and J gave up 2 bases, with 23 bases separating them. This CDR3 contains 17 residues. Germline V gene data show CDR1 as SGHTA and CDR2 as FQGNSA. The CDR3 here is CASTSRPEGSLNTEAFF. The CDR3 DNA sequence: TGTGCCAGCACCTCAAGGCCGGAGGGTAGTCTCAACACTGAAGCTTTCTTT.

The V call is TRBV30, the J call TRBJ2-1, with TRBD1 as a possible D gene (6 bases). This CDR3 has 15 amino acids. The germline V gene has CDR1 GTSNPN and CDR2 SVGIG (reference sequence). V lost 3 bases, J lost 7 bases, and 19 bases lay in between. CDR3 sequence (DNA): TGTGCCTGGAGCCCAATACTAGTGGGGGCAAATGAGCAGTTCTTC. As protein: CAWSPILVGANEQFF.

V usage is TRBV7-9 and J usage is TRBJ1-1; TRBD1 aligns across 8 bases. The CDR3 sequence is 15 residues long. Per the germline V gene, CDR1 is SEHNR and CDR2 is FQNEAQ (reference sequence). J gave up 5 bases and V 5 bases, and 10 bases lay outside the gene matches. CDR3 sequence: CASSPRPGGGTEAFF. The DNA for the CDR3 is TGTGCCAGCAGCCCGAGGCCAGGGGGCGGGACTGAAGCTTTCTTT.

This sequence joins TRBV10-3 and TRBJ2-7; 14 bases align to TRBD2. V lost 2 bases and J lost 7; bases outside the gene matches: 7. Germline CDR1 is ENHRY and CDR2 is SYGVKD. The CDR3 has 16 amino acids. As DNA, the CDR3 is TGTGCCATCAGTGAGAGTGGGACTAGCGGGAGTAATGAGCAGTACTTC. Encoded protein: CAISESGTSGSNEQYF.

The chain carries TRBV4-2 and TRBJ1-3, with D unclear. The CDR3 is 17 residues long. V dropped 5 bases and J dropped 0 bases, with 17 bases sitting between them. In germline, CDR1 is LGHNA, CDR2 YNFKEQ. CDR3 sequence: CASSSPLGGLSGNTIYF. The CDR3 DNA sequence: TGTGCCAGCAGCTCACCCCTGGGCGGCCTCTCTGGAAACACCATATATTTT.

The J gene is TRBJ1-1, the V gene TRBV6-1; TRBD1 matches at 7 bases. Unmatched junction bases numbered 8, after V lost 4 bases and J lost 6 bases. The CDR3 extends over 14 amino acids. Per the germline V gene, CDR1 is MNHNS and CDR2 is SASEGT. The DNA for the CDR3 is TGTGCCAGCAGTGTACGACAGGGTATAGCTGAAGCTTTCTTT. It translates to CASSVRQGIAEAFF.

Details on this clone: Distinct nucleotide sequences in the sample also encode this CDR3. This rearrangement joins TRBV28 to TRBJ1-2; D perhaps matches TRBD1 (5 bases). V lost 6 bases, J lost 3 bases, and 11 bases lay in between. The CDR3 loop spans 13 amino acids. Germline assignment: CDR1 MDHEN and CDR2 SYDVKM. DNA of the CDR3: TGTGCCAGCAGCCCAGGGAGTGACTATGGCTACACCTTC. The encoded protein is CASSPGSDYGYTF.

A single count supports this clone. The genes are TRBV4-1 and TRBJ2-1, with a tentative D call TRBD1 (5 bases). Germline V gene data show CDR1 as MGHRA and CDR2 as YSYEKL. The CDR3 spans 13 residues. V lost 4 bases, J lost 8 bases, and 12 bases lay in between. CDR3 DNA sequence: TGCGCCAGCAGCCGGGCAGGGTTGGATGAGCAGTTCTTC. It encodes CASSRAGLDEQFF.

This clone was found a few times. The chain has TRBV4-1 and TRBJ1-5; D unclear. Trimming stripped 1 base from V and 3 bases from J, with 10 bases between. The germline CDR1 and CDR2 sequences are MGHRA and YSYEKL. The CDR3 extends over 15 amino acids. The CDR3 DNA is TGCGCCAGCAGCCAAGCGCCCGGGTACAATCAGCCCCAGCATTTT. Encoded protein: CASSQAPGYNQPQHF.

This clone has only one observation. The chain recombines TRBV7-3 with TRBJ1-2; D is unclear. This CDR3 comprises 15 residues. The germline V gene encodes CDR1 SGHTA and CDR2 FQGTGA. Between the trimmed V and J ends, which lost 1 base and 4 bases, there was a span of 13 bases. The CDR3 sequence is CASSLNGMIGYGYTF. CDR3 in DNA: TGTGCCAGCAGCTTAAATGGGATGATCGGCTATGGCTACACCTTC.

The chain joins TRBV7-6 to TRBJ2-1, with 9 bases identical to TRBD1. Germline V gives CDR1 SGHVS, CDR2 FNYEAQ. The V gene end was trimmed by 1 base and the J gene end by 8 bases; junction bases not matched to a gene: 6. This CDR3 is 15 amino acids long. CDR3 coding DNA: TGTGCCAGCAGCTTAGGGACAGGGGAGGTTTATGAGCAGTTCTTC. Its translation: CASSLGTGEVYEQFF.

The chain uses TRBV7-9 and TRBJ1-2; 7 bases line up with TRBD1. The germline CDR1 and CDR2 sequences are SEHNR and FQNEAQ (reference sequence). The CDR3 length is 16 residues. V gave up 0 bases and J gave up 4 bases; unmatched junction bases: 8. The CDR3 reads CASSLAGTEPLYGYTF. The DNA of the CDR3 is TGTGCCAGCAGCTTAGCCGGGACAGAACCCCTCTATGGCTACACCTTC. The whole variable domain, filled in from reference TRBV7-9 and TRBJ1-2, reads DTGVSQNPRHKITKRGQNVTFRCDPISEHNRLYWYRQTLGQGPEFLTYFQNEAQLEKSRLLSDRFSAERPKGSFSTLEIQRTEQGDSAMYLCASSLAGTEPLYGYTFGSGTRLTVV.

The rearrangement uses TRBV19 and TRBJ2-2, with a tentative D call TRBD2 (6 bases). The germline V gene encodes CDR1 LNHDA and CDR2 SQIVND (reference sequence). Trimming took off 2 bases at V and 4 bases at J, with 11 bases between the two ends. The CDR3 spans 15 residues. For the CDR3, the DNA is TGTGCCAGTAGTATACCGTGGGGGGTCACCGGGGAGCTGTTTTTT. Its translation: CASSIPWGVTGELFF.

This clone was observed a few times. The CDR3 here is CASSIYRDATEAFF. CDR3 DNA sequence: TGTGCCAGCAGCATTTACCGGGATGCGACAGAAGCTTTCTTT. The chain carries TRBV9 and TRBJ1-1, with unresolved D. V lost 4 bases to trimming and J lost 8 bases, with 18 bases between them. The CDR3 covers 14 residues. The germline V gene encodes CDR1 SGDLS and CDR2 YYNGEE.

CDR3 nucleotide sequence: TGTGCCAGCAGCCCCCGGGTGCAGGGGGATGAGCAGTTCTTC. The encoded protein is CASSPRVQGDEQFF. This chain uses TRBV9 with TRBJ2-1; 7 bases are shared with TRBD1. The CDR3 extends over 14 amino acids. The ends lost 4 bases at V and 8 bases at J; junction bases unmatched: 9. Germline V gene lookup returns CDR1 SGDLS and CDR2 YYNGEE.

This chain links TRBV19 with TRBJ2-2; D is perhaps TRBD1 (6 bases). Per the germline V gene, CDR1 is LNHDA and CDR2 is SQIVND (reference sequence). V gave up 4 bases and J gave up 0 bases, with 12 bases separating them. CDR3 length: 16 amino acids. CDR3 sequence: CASSRQVYANTGELFF. The CDR3 DNA reads as TGTGCCAGTAGTAGACAGGTTTACGCGAACACCGGGGAGCTGTTTTTT.

This clone was seen once. This chain links TRBV10-2 with TRBJ2-5; 7 bases are a match to TRBD1. The CDR3 consists of 16 residues. Germline values: CDR1 WSHSY, CDR2 SAAADI. The J segment lost 5 bases and the V segment lost 10 bases, leaving 19 bases of the junction unmatched. CDR3 sequence: CATLETGSESGETQYF. The CDR3 bases are TGCGCCACCCTTGAGACAGGGTCGGAGTCGGGGGAGACCCAGTACTTC.

This clone was counted once. The V call is TRBV4-1, the J call TRBJ1-2; 7 nucleotides agree with TRBD1. Germline V gene lookup returns CDR1 MGHRA and CDR2 YSYEKL. V lost 4 bases, J lost 4 bases, and 6 bases stayed unmatched. The CDR3 extends over 14 amino acids. CDR3 sequence (DNA): TGCGCCAGCAGCCCGCGGGACAGTTCCTATGGCTACACCTTC. Translation: CASSPRDSSYGYTF.

The V call is TRBV28, the J call TRBJ1-3; D is unclear. CDR3 length equals 15 residues. In germline, CDR1 is MDHEN, CDR2 SYDVKM. V lost 3 bases and J lost 0, with 9 bases in between. In nucleotides, the CDR3 is TGTGCCAGCAGTTTCCCCAGGCACTCTGGAAACACCATATATTTT. Translated: CASSFPRHSGNTIYF. Variable domain in full (rest from reference TRBV28 and TRBJ1-3): DVKVTQSSRYLVKRTGEKVFLECVQDMDHENMFWYRQDPGLGLRLIYFSYDVKMKEKGDIPEGYSVSREKKERFSLILESASTNQTSMYLCASSFPRHSGNTIYFGEGSWLTVV.